The next 23 T cell receptor beta chains were all read from a single sample in a study of blood T cell repertoires in COVID-19. Produced via immunoSEQ multiplex PCR; TCRdb's table is partial and in-frame only. The table has some 91,000 clones, 90% seen once. Sequenced material: peripheral blood. The receptors stem from a man in his sixties with acute or convalescent COVID-19.

The V call is TRBV9, the J call TRBJ2-6; tentative D call: TRBD1 (6 bases). The germline V gene encodes CDR1 SGDLS and CDR2 YYNGEE. V was shortened by 0 bases and J by 0 bases, with 16 bases between the two germline ends. There are 19 residues in the CDR3. In nucleotides, the CDR3 is TGTGCCAGCAGCGTAGTGAGCAGGGGTGGAATCTCTGGGGCCAACGTCCTGACTTTC. Translation: CASSVVSRGGISGANVLTF. The variable domain in full, completed from reference TRBV9 and TRBJ2-6, reads DSGVTQTPKHLITATGQRVTLRCSPRSGDLSVYWYQQSLDQGLQFLIQYYNGEERAKGNILERFSAQQFPDLHSELNLSSLELGDSALYFCASSVVSRGGISGANVLTFGAGSRLTVL.

This clone occurred once. V is TRBV3-1 (or the pseudogene TRBV3-2) and J is TRBJ2-1; weak D call: TRBD2 (5 bases). V dropped 4 bases and J dropped 2 bases, with 12 bases sitting between them. This CDR3 is 15 amino acids long. Germline-derived CDR1 and CDR2 are LGHDT and YNNKEL (reference sequence). The CDR3 is CASSPPSGTYNEQFF. As DNA, the CDR3 is TGTGCCAGCAGCCCACCGAGCGGAACCTACAATGAGCAGTTCTTC.

V is TRBV29-1 and J is TRBJ2-7; 8 nucleotides agree with TRBD1. Germline trimming cut 1 base from V and 4 bases from J; bases unmatched to any gene: 9. The CDR3 has 15 residues. Germline values: CDR1 SQVTM, CDR2 ANQGSEA. The CDR3 is CSVEARTGMRYEQYF. The CDR3 DNA is TGCAGCGTTGAAGCTAGGACAGGGATGAGGTACGAGCAGTACTTC.

The J gene is TRBJ2-1, the V gene TRBV19, with 7 bases that match TRBD1. The ends lost 3 bases at V and 6 bases at J; junction bases unmatched: 8. This CDR3 is 15 amino acids long. Looked up from germline, CDR1 is LNHDA and CDR2 is SQIVND (reference sequence). In nucleotides, the CDR3 is TGTGCCAGTAGTATCGGTTTGTCAGGGGGCAATGAGCAGTTCTTC. Amino acid sequence: CASSIGLSGGNEQFF.

The chain recombines TRBV3-1 (or the pseudogene TRBV3-2) with TRBJ1-2, with a tentative D call TRBD1 (6 bases). V lost 0 bases, J lost 4 bases, and 12 bases lay in between. The CDR3 covers 15 residues. Germline V lookup: CDR1 LGHDT, CDR2 YNNKEL (reference sequence). This CDR3 is CASSQETQGPYGYTF. CDR3 coding DNA: TGTGCCAGCAGCCAAGAGACCCAGGGGCCCTATGGCTACACCTTC.

The chain couples TRBV5-1 to TRBJ1-1; the D gene is possibly TRBD1 (6 bases). Germline V gene lookup returns CDR1 SGHRS and CDR2 YFSETQ. Trimming stripped 3 bases from V and 4 bases from J, with 22 bases between. The CDR3 sequence is 17 residues long. The CDR3 reads CASSSRGGLEVGTEAFF. In DNA form, the CDR3 reads TGCGCCAGCAGCTCTCGTGGGGGCCTTGAGGTGGGCACTGAAGCTTTCTTT.

The chain has TRBV10-3 and TRBJ2-7, with TRBD1 as a possible D gene (6 bases). The CDR3 length is 15 residues. The germline CDR1 and CDR2 sequences are ENHRY and SYGVKD. The V and J ends lost 3 bases and 2 bases respectively, with 14 bases between them. Here the CDR3 reads CAISDGAGAPYEQYV. The CDR3 coding sequence is TGTGCCATCAGTGACGGGGCAGGGGCCCCCTACGAGCAGTACGTC.

A single count supports this clone. This chain connects TRBV9 to TRBJ2-3; the match to TRBD2 covers 8 bases. CDR1 and CDR2 from the germline V gene are SGDLS and YYNGEE. Germline trimming cut 5 bases from V and 1 base from J; bases unmatched to any gene: 3. This CDR3 comprises 14 residues. CDR3 protein: CASSAGGGTDTQYF. The DNA for the CDR3 is TGTGCCAGCAGTGCCGGGGGGGGCACAGATACGCAGTATTTT.

This rearrangement joins TRBV5-4 to TRBJ1-1, with 9 bases that match TRBD1. V shed 4 bases and J 3 bases; nucleotides not matched to a gene: 4. CDR1 and CDR2 from the germline V gene are SGHNT and YYREEE (reference sequence). This CDR3 is 14 amino acids long. CDR3 protein: CASSPGQGHTEAFF. The CDR3 DNA is TGTGCCAGCAGCCCGGGACAGGGCCACACTGAAGCTTTCTTT.

For this clone: A read error may produce the germline difference seen at one junction end. The chain uses TRBV7-8 and TRBJ2-1, with 9 positions matching TRBD1. The CDR3 spans 14 residues. Looked up from germline, CDR1 is SGHVS and CDR2 is FQNEAQ. CDR3 residues: CASSVRQGGNQQFF. CDR3 DNA sequence: TGTGCCAGCAGCGTACGACAGGGGGGCAATCAGCAGTTCTTC.

V usage is TRBV18 and J usage is TRBJ1-2, with a tentative D call TRBD1 (5 bases). V shed 3 bases and J shed 0 bases, with 11 bases lying between them. This CDR3 comprises 15 residues. Looked up from germline, CDR1 is KGHSH and CDR2 is LQKENI. CDR3 region: CASSPTAQANYGYTF. The CDR3 DNA reads as TGTGCCAGCTCACCGACAGCTCAAGCTAACTATGGCTACACCTTC.

The chain recombines TRBV3-1 (or the pseudogene TRBV3-2) with TRBJ2-1, with 12 bases lining up with TRBD2. The germline gives CDR1 LGHDT, CDR2 YNNKEL (reference sequence). J was trimmed by 10 bases and V by 0 bases; bases with no gene match: 10. The CDR3 covers 17 residues. In nucleotides, the CDR3 is TGTGCCAGCAGCCAAGATAGGCCTAGCGGGGGGGCCAGAGAGCAGTTCTTC. Its translation: CASSQDRPSGGAREQFF.

This chain connects TRBV18 to TRBJ1-1; unclear D gene. This CDR3 spans 14 amino acids. Germline V gene lookup returns CDR1 KGHSH and CDR2 LQKENI. V lost 2 bases and J 3 bases, leaving 10 bases between the germline ends. The CDR3 protein is CASSPGRVYTEAFF. As DNA, the CDR3 is TGTGCCAGCTCACCAGGGAGGGTATACACTGAAGCTTTCTTT.

V usage is TRBV2 and J usage is TRBJ1-1; D possibly corresponds to TRBD1 (5 bases). With 7 bases removed from V and 4 bases from J, the gap between germline ends came to 16 bases. Germline-derived CDR1 and CDR2 are SNHLY and FYNNEI. This CDR3 is built from 14 residues. This chain's CDR3 is CASNQGLFFTEAFF. The DNA of the CDR3 is TGTGCCAGCAACCAGGGCCTTTTCTTCACTGAAGCTTTCTTT.

The V gene is TRBV7-8, the J gene TRBJ2-5; maybe TRBD2 (5 bases). Germline V gene lookup returns CDR1 SGHVS and CDR2 FQNEAQ. CDR3 length equals 13 residues. The V end lost 1 base, the J end lost 7 bases, and 10 bases lay between the germline ends. The CDR3: CASSLDHGGTQYF. In nucleotides, the CDR3 is TGTGCCAGCAGCTTAGATCACGGAGGGACCCAGTACTTC.

The chain is built from TRBV6-5 and TRBJ1-1; D gene uncertain. The ends were cut back, 6 bases at V and 0 bases at J, with 5 bases in the middle. Germline V CDR1 and CDR2: MNHEY, SVGAGI. This CDR3 region has 12 residues. This chain's CDR3 is CASRDLNTEAFF. The CDR3 nucleotides are TGTGCCAGCAGAGACTTGAACACTGAAGCTTTCTTT.

The chain couples TRBV15 to TRBJ2-3, with a weak D call TRBD2 (5 bases). V lost 0 bases and J 4 bases, leaving 11 bases between the germline ends. The germline gives CDR1 LNHNV, CDR2 YYDKDF (reference sequence). The CDR3 contains 15 residues. For the CDR3, the DNA is TGTGCCACCAGCAGAGATGGGTTGGGAGCAGATACGCAGTATTTT. Amino acid sequence: CATSRDGLGADTQYF.

This clone has more than one count but fewer than ten. The V call is TRBV3-1 (or the pseudogene TRBV3-2), the J call TRBJ1-2; D is perhaps TRBD1 (6 bases). Germline CDR1 and CDR2: LGHDT and YNNKEL (reference sequence). V lost 4 bases to trimming and J lost 2 bases, with 17 bases between them. The CDR3 contains 16 residues. The CDR3 is CASSRQFGTPNYGYTF. The DNA of the CDR3 is TGTGCCAGCAGCCGCCAATTCGGGACACCCAACTATGGCTACACCTTC.

The chain recombines TRBV19 with TRBJ1-1; 12 bases map to TRBD1. The CDR3 sequence is 14 residues long. The junction had 7 bases not matched to a gene; V was cut back by 5 bases and J by 9 bases. Per germline, CDR1 LNHDA and CDR2 SQIVND (reference sequence). The CDR3 coding sequence is TGTGCCAGTAGTGCGACCGGGACAGGGGGCAAAGCTTTCTTT. This translates into CASSATGTGGKAFF.

In its sample, this clone was seen once. The chain joins TRBV10-2 to TRBJ1-1; TRBD1 might be the D (5 bases). Germline V CDR1 and CDR2: WSHSY, SAAADI. V gave up 6 bases and J gave up 2 bases, with 13 bases separating them. The CDR3 is 14 amino acids. This chain's CDR3 is CASRFSGGNTEAFF. The CDR3 DNA is TGCGCCAGCAGATTTTCCGGGGGTAACACTGAAGCTTTCTTT.

The CDR3 DNA is TGTGCCAGCAGGCACCCGACAGGGGCTGACTATGGCTACACCTTC. Its translation is CASRHPTGADYGYTF. This chain uses TRBV6-5 with TRBJ1-2, with 8 bases aligning to TRBD1. The CDR3 sequence is 15 residues long. Per the germline V gene, CDR1 is MNHEY and CDR2 is SVGAGI. V lost 6 bases to trimming and J lost 3 bases; unmatched junction nucleotides: 9.

The V and J genes are TRBV18 and TRBJ1-5; 8 bases fit TRBD1. Trimming removed 2 bases from V and 3 bases from J; junction bases left unmatched: 6. CDR1 is KGHSH and CDR2 is LQKENI in the germline V gene. There are 16 residues in the CDR3. Here the CDR3 reads CASSPGGTGINQPQHF. CDR3 nucleotides: TGTGCCAGCTCACCAGGCGGGACAGGAATCAATCAGCCCCAGCATTTT.

This clone was counted a single time. CDR3 in amino acids: CASSLGGGTGGPTETQYF. The CDR3 DNA follows: TGTGCCAGCAGCTTAGGCGGGGGGACAGGGGGCCCTACCGAGACCCAGTACTTC. The rearrangement links TRBV11-3 to TRBJ2-5, with 12 bases that match TRBD1. The CDR3 is 18 residues long. Germline V gene data show CDR1 as SGHNT and CDR2 as YENEEA. Germline trimming cut 1 base from V and 5 bases from J; bases unmatched to any gene: 11.